This record concerns one T cell receptor (beta chain) sequence. The record originates from a study of blood T cell repertoires in COVID-19. Background on the study: Samples taken during acute and convalescent COVID-19 were collected in the United States, Italy and Spain. Sample material is recorded as cDNA or gDNA derived from T cells, B-cell-depleted T cells, or PBMCs.

Original processing notes: Nucleated cell number was recorded as an estimate derived from reference gene primer amplification. Sequenced by immunoSEQ multiplex PCR; TCRdb stores in-frame clones only, minus some. The V and J calls and clone size come from that table; D and trimming were worked out from the DNA. The sample includes over 250,000 clones, under 90% of them seen just once. This TCR came from a man aged 50-60 years with acute or convalescent COVID-19. Sequencing was carried out using peripheral blood.

This CDR3 reads CASSSEGRKNQPQHF. CDR3 sequence (DNA): TGTGCCAGCAGTTCTGAGGGAAGGAAAAATCAGCCCCAGCATTTT. The gene calls are TRBV6-5 and TRBJ1-5; D remains unclear. The CDR3 length is 15 residues. V gave up 4 bases and J gave up 4 bases, with 14 bases separating them. CDR1 and CDR2 (germline): MNHEY, SVGAGI.